This TCR beta chain was obtained from a study of T cells after yellow fever vaccination. TCRdb processed the 5' RACE reads anew with MiXCR; each CDR3 protein has one entry. The sample consists of 450,000 to 550,000 distinct CDR3 sequences, 15% to 20% of them appearing once. About this clonotype itself: The antigen is undetermined.

The CDR3 is made up of 13 amino acids. Trimming pared 4 bases from V and 4 bases from J, leaving 9 bases between. Findings and limits, study-wide: Contamination of FACS-sorted repertoires by abundant clonotypes from the bulk population could occur. Although the secondary response was weaker, it peaked faster, at day 5 versus 15.

The chain is built from TRBV12-3 or TRBV12-4 and TRBJ2-3; D remains ambiguous. The specimen comprised PBMCs, sampled 15 days after the yellow fever booster vaccination. This sequence originates from a man aged 25 to 45 who received the YFV17D yellow fever vaccine. CDR3 in amino acids: CASSSYGPDTQYF. CDR3 DNA: TGTGCCAGCAGTTCGTACGGGCCAGATACGCAGTATTTT.